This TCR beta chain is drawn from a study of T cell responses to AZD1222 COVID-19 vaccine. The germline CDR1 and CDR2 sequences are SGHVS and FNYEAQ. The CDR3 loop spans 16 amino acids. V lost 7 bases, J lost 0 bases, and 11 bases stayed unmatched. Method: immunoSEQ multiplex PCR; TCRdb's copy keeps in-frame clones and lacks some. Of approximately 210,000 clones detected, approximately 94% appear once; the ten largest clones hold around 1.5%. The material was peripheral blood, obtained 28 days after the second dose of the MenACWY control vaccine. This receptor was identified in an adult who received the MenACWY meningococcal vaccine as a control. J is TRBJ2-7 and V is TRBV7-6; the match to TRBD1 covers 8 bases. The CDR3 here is CASTPQPGTGSYEQYF. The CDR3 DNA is TGTGCCAGCACTCCTCAGCCCGGGACAGGCTCCTACGAGCAGTACTTC. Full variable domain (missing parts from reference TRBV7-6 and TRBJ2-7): GAGVSQSPRYKVTKRGQDVALRCDPISGHVSLYWYRQALGQGPEFLTYFNYEAQQDKSGLPNDRFSAERPEGSISTLTIQRTEQRDSAMYRCASTPQPGTGSYEQYFGPGTRLTVT.